What follows is one T cell receptor (beta chain) and its context. What it binds is unknown. CDR3 length equals 11 residues. Trimming shortened V by 2 bases and J by 5 bases, and 2 bases separated the two germline ends. CDR1 is ENHRY and CDR2 is SYGVKD in the germline V gene. Repertoires were generated with immunoSEQ multiplex PCR, while TCRdb's copy carries only in-frame clones and drops some. In the table there are about 34,000 clones, around nine tenths of which are singletons. This sample was included in a study of a mutant IDH1 vaccine in newly diagnosed glioma. Regarding time point: week 47, end of study. Topical imiquimod accompanied each vaccine dose, which consisted of 300 ug of mutant IDH1 20-mer peptide.

This clonotype was obtained from a young woman with glioma. Sequenced material: PBMCs, taken from a glioma patient whose treatment included an IDH1 peptide vaccine. The chain combines TRBV10-3 with TRBJ2-3; D remains unclear. In nucleotides, the CDR3 is TGTGCCATCAGTGAGGGAGATACGCAGTATTTT. Amino acid sequence: CAISEGDTQYF.